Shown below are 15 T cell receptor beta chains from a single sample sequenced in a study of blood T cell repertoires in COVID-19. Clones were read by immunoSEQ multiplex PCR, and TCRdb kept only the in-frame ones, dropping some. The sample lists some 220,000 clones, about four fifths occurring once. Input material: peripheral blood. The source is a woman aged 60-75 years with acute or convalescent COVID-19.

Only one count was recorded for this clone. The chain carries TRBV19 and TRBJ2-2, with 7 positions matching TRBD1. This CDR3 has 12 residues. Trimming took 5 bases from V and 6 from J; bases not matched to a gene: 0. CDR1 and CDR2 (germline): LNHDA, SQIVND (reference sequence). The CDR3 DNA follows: TGTGCCAGTAGTGACAGGGCCGGGGAGCTGTTTTTT. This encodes CASSDRAGELFF. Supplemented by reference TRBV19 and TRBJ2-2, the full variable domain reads DGGITQSPKYLFRKEGQNVTLSCEQNLNHDAMYWYRQDPGQGLRLIYYSQIVNDFQKGDIAEGYSVSREKKESFPLTVTSAQKNPTAFYLCASSDRAGELFFGEGSRLTVL.

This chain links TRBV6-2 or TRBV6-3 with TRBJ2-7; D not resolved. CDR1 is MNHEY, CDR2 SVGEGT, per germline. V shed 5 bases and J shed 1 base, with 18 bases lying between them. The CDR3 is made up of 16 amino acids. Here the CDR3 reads CASSHLPGYRSYEQYF. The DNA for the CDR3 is TGTGCCAGCAGTCACCTACCCGGGTATAGGTCCTACGAGCAGTACTTC.

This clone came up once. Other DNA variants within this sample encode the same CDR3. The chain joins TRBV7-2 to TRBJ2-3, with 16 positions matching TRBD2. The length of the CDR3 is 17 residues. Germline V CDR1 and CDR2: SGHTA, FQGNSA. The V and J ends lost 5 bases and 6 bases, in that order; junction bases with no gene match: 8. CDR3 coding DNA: TGTGCCAGCAGCCCCGGGACTAGCGGGGGGGCCGTGGATACGCAGTATTTT. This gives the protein CASSPGTSGGAVDTQYF.

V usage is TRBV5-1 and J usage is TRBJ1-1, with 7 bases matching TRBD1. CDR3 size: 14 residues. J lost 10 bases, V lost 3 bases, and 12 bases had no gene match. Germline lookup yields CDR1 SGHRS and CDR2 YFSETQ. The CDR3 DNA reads TGCGCCAGCAGCTCGGGACAGCCCACGCCGGGAGCTTTCTTT. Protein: CASSSGQPTPGAFF.

This CDR3 is CAWSEKRTFSEYEQYF. In DNA form, the CDR3 reads TGTGCCTGGAGTGAAAAGAGAACTTTCTCCGAATACGAGCAGTACTTC. This chain connects TRBV30 to TRBJ2-7, with unresolved D. The length of the CDR3 is 16 residues. Germline CDR1 GTSNPN, CDR2 SVGIG (reference sequence). The V gene lost 1 base and the J gene lost 4 bases, with 20 bases spanning the gap. The full variable domain, in which reference TRBV30 and TRBJ2-7 provide the parts outside the CDR3, is SQTIHQWPATLVQPVGSPLSLECTVEGTSNPNLYWYRQAAGRGLQLLFYSVGIGQISSEVPQNLSASRPQDRQFILSSKKLLLSDSGFYLCAWSEKRTFSEYEQYFGPGTRLTVT.

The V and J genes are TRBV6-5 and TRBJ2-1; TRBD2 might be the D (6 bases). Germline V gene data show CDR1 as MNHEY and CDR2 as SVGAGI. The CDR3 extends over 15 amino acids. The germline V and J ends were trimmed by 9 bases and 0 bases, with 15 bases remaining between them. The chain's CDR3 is CARGRGVSSYNEQFF. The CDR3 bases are TGTGCCAGAGGCCGCGGGGTCAGCTCCTACAATGAGCAGTTCTTC.

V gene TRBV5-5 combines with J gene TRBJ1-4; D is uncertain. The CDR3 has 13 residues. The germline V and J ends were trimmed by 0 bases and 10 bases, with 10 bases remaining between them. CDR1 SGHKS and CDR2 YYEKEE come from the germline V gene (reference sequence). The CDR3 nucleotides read TGTGCCAGCAGCTTGGATCGGGTCGGAAAACTGTTTTTT. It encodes CASSLDRVGKLFF.

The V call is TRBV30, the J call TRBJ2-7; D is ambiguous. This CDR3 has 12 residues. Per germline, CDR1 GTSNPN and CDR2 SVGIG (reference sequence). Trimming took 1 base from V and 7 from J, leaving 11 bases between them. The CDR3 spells CAWSGNSGEQYF. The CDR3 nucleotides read TGTGCCTGGAGTGGCAATAGTGGTGAGCAGTACTTC.

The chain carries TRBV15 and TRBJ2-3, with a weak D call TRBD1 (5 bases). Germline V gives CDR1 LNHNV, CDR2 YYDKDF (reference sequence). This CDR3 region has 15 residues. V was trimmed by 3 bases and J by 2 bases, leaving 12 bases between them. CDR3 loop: CATSSNRLTTDTQYF. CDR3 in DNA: TGTGCCACCAGCAGCAACAGGTTAACCACAGATACGCAGTATTTT.

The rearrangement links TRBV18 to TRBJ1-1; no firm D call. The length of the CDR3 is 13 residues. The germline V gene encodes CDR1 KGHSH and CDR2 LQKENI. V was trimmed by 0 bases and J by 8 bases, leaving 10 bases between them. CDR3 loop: CASSPPATKEAFF. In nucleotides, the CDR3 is TGTGCCAGCTCACCACCGGCAACTAAAGAAGCTTTCTTT. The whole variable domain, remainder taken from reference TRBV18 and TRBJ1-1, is NAGVMQNPRHLVRRRGQEARLRCSPMKGHSHVYWYRQLPEEGLKFMVYLQKENIIDESGMPKERFSAEFPKEGPSILRIQQVVRGDSAAYFCASSPPATKEAFFGQGTRLTVV.

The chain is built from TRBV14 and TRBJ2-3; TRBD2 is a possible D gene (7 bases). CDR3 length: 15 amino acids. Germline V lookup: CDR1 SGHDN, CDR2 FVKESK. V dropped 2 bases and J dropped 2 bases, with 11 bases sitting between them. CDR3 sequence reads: CASSQYRGATDTQYF. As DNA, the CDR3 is TGTGCCAGCAGCCAATACCGGGGGGCCACAGATACGCAGTATTTT.

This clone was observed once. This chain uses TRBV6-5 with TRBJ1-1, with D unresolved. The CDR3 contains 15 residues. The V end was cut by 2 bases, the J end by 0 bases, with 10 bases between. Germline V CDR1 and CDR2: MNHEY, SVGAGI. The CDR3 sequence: CASSYGTIMNTEAFF. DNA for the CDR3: TGTGCCAGCAGTTACGGCACTATCATGAACACTGAAGCTTTCTTT.

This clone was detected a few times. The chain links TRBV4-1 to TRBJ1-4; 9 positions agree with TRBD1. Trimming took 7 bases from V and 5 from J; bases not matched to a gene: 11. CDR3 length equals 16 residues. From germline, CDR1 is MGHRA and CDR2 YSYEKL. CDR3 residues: CASNQLPGQGNEKLFF. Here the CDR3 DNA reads TGCGCCAGCAACCAGCTCCCGGGACAGGGAAATGAAAAACTGTTTTTT.

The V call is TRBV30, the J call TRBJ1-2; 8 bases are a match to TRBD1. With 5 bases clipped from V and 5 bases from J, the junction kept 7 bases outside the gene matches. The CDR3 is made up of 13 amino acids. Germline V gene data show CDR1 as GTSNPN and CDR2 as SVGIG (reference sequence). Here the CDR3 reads CAWDRDRSYGYTF. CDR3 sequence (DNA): TGTGCCTGGGACCGGGACAGGAGTTATGGCTACACCTTC.

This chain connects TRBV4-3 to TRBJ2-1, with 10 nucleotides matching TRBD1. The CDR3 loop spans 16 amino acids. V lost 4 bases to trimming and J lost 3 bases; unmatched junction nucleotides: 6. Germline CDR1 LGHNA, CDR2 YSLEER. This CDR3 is CASSRRQGALYNEQFF. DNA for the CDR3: TGCGCCAGCAGCCGTCGACAGGGGGCCCTCTACAATGAGCAGTTCTTC.